A single sample is the source of the 13 T cell receptor beta chains below, sequenced in a study of CD8+ T cells in alopecia areata. A panel of CD4, CD8alpha, NKG2D, NKG2ACE and other markers served to sort pooled cutaneous lymph node cells. Extracted from the samples, RNA was reverse transcribed into cDNA to serve as the sequencing template. Generated by immunoSEQ multiplex PCR, the TCRdb table keeps only in-frame clones and is missing some. The sample shows 290,000 or so clones, none of them appearing just once. The sample taken for sequencing was CD4+ T cells sorted from a lymph node. The receptors here all came from a C3H/HeJ mouse with alopecia areata. MHC haplotype: H2-k.

This clone was seen a handful of times. These gene names are mouse names. The missing CDR3 end, 4 residues past where the read stops, is filled in from the germline J gene. The chain couples TRBV13-1 to TRBJ2-1; D may be TRBD1 (5 bases). Trimming shortened V by 1 base and J by 5 bases, and 10 bases separated the two germline ends. This CDR3 comprises 14 residues. CDR1 NSHNY and CDR2 SYGAGN come from the germline V gene. The DNA read from the CDR3 is TGTGCCAGCAGTGATTCAGGGTGGGATGCT. This codes for CASSDSGWDA. The whole CDR3 reads CASSDSGWDAEQFF.

About this clone: Gene names and germline match the mouse. The read finishes 4 residues shy of the CDR3 end, and the germline J gene is used to complete it. The V and J genes are TRBV19 and TRBJ2-7; TRBD1 agrees at 9 bases. Germline loops: CDR1 FNHDT, CDR2 SITEND (reference sequence). This CDR3 has 14 residues. The CDR3 sequence: CASSITGGKYEQYF. Incomplete CDR3 DNA: TGTGCCAGCAGTATTACAGGGGGCAAGTAT.

There are a few counts of this clone. These gene names are mouse names. Sequencing ends 4 residues short of the CDR3 end; the germline J gene provides the rest. This chain joins TRBV13-1 and TRBJ2-2, with D maybe TRBD1 (6 bases). This CDR3 is built from 16 residues. V was cut by 3 bases and J by 1 base, with 13 bases left in between. Germline CDR1 NSHNY, CDR2 SYGAGN. The CDR3 is CASSVARDKNTGQLYF. The CDR3 DNA, read in part, is TGTGCCAGCAGTGTCGCCCGGGACAAAAACACCGGG.

This clone was counted between two and nine times. Genes here carry mouse names. From the germline J gene comes the end of the CDR3, since the read stops 4 residues before it. The rearrangement uses TRBV31 and TRBJ2-1, with TRBD1 as a possible D gene (5 bases). The CDR3 sequence is 12 residues long. V was trimmed by 1 base and J by 5 bases, leaving 6 bases between them. CDR1 is GKSSPN, CDR2 SITVG, per germline. CDR3 residues: CAWSPGHAEQFF. The covered CDR3 bases are TGTGCCTGGAGTCCAGGGCATGCT.

On this clone itself: Genes and germline are mouse. The read ends 4 residues early relative to the CDR3; the germline J gene fills the gap. The chain links TRBV31 to TRBJ2-2; 8 bases are a match to TRBD2. CDR1 GKSSPN and CDR2 SITVG come from the germline V gene. The CDR3 runs 16 residues. Losses at the gene ends were 0 bases for V and 2 bases for J; bases not matched to a gene: 5. This CDR3 reads CAWSLGWGANTGQLYF. The CDR3 DNA, read in part, is TGTGCCTGGAGTCTAGGCTGGGGGGCCAACACCGGG.

This clone was seen only a few times. The listed genes are named as in mouse. The CDR3 loop is CASSQESWGGLDTQYF. The CDR3 bases that were read are TGTGCCAGCAGCCAAGAGAGCTGGGGGGGCTTGGAC. The chain recombines TRBV5 with TRBJ2-5, with 10 bases aligning to TRBD2. The missing CDR3 end, 4 residues past where the read stops, is filled in from the germline J gene. From germline, CDR1 is LGHNA and CDR2 YNLKQL (reference sequence). The CDR3 length is 16 residues.

In this sample, this clone turned up a few times. Mouse gene names apply. The DNA ends 4 residues before the CDR3 does, and the rest of the CDR3 is filled in from the germline J gene. The V and J genes are TRBV31 and TRBJ1-1, with 9 bases fitting TRBD1. The CDR3 loop spans 11 amino acids. From germline, CDR1 is GKSSPN and CDR2 SITVG. The sequenced CDR3 bases are TGTCCCGGGACAGGGCGCACA. Its translation: CPGTGRT. The entire CDR3 is CPGTGRTEVFF.

This clone was detected only a few times. Here the gene names and germline are mouse. The DNA ends 4 residues before the CDR3 does, and the rest of the CDR3 is filled in from the germline J gene. This specimen includes other DNA sequences encoding the same CDR3. The chain joins TRBV13-1 to TRBJ1-1; D is ambiguous. Per germline, CDR1 NSHNY and CDR2 SYGAGN. Deletions cut 0 bases from V and 1 base from J, with 7 bases between. The CDR3 is 14 residues long. This chain's CDR3 is CASSDVLGNTEVFF. The covered CDR3 bases are TGTGCCAGCAGTGATGTACTTGGGAACACA.

Points on this clone: Genes and germline are mouse. With the read ending 4 residues before the CDR3 end, the germline J gene is used to fill in that end. J is TRBJ1-2 and V is TRBV5; the D gene is possibly TRBD1 (6 bases). Germline CDR1 LGHNA, CDR2 YNLKQL (reference sequence). CDR3 length equals 15 residues. The germline V and J ends were trimmed by 0 bases and 1 base, with 9 bases remaining between them. The CDR3 region is CASSQDQGQNSDYTF. CDR3 DNA (partial): TGTGCCAGCAGCCAAGATCAGGGACAAAACTCC.

There are a few counts of this clone. Genes and germline are mouse. Coverage ceases 4 residues before the CDR3 finishes, and the germline J gene fills in the end. The chain links TRBV19 to TRBJ2-1; 7 bases agree with TRBD1. With 7 bases clipped from V and 2 bases from J, the junction kept 0 bases outside the gene matches. This CDR3 has 12 amino acids. In germline, CDR1 is FNHDT, CDR2 SITEND (reference sequence). CDR3 amino acids: CASGTDYAEQFF. The CDR3 DNA, read in part, is TGTGCCAGCGGGACAGACTATGCT.

The sample holds a few counts of this clone. Gene names follow the mouse nomenclature. The CDR3 end falls 4 residues outside the read, so it is completed with the germline J gene. V is TRBV1 and J is TRBJ2-1, with 9 bases that match TRBD1. This CDR3 is built from 15 residues. CDR1 is NSQYPW, CDR2 LRSPGD, per germline (reference sequence). Trimming cost V 6 bases and J 3 bases; bases outside gene matches: 6. The CDR3 reads CTCRKTGGSYAEQFF. Incomplete CDR3 DNA: TGCACCTGCAGGAAGACAGGGGGGTCCTATGCT. The complete variable domain, with remaining parts taken from reference TRBV1 and TRBJ2-1, reads VTLLEQNPRWRLVPRGQAVNLRCILKNSQYPWMSWYQQDLQKQLQWLFTLRSPGDKEVKSLPGADYLATRVTDTELRLQVANMSQGRTLYCTCRKTGGSYAEQFFGPGTRLTVL.

As concerns this clone: The gene names here belong to mouse. Sequencing ends 4 residues short of the CDR3 end; the germline J gene provides the rest. This chain joins TRBV19 and TRBJ2-2; possible D gene TRBD2, 7 bases. This CDR3 comprises 16 residues. Germline V gene data show CDR1 as FNHDT and CDR2 as SITEND (reference sequence). V was pared by 2 bases and J by 3 bases, with 14 bases between. This CDR3 reads CASSIYGGRDTGQLYF. Partial CDR3 DNA: TGTGCCAGCAGTATTTATGGGGGGCGCGACACCGGG.

For this clone: The gene names here belong to mouse. With the read ending 4 residues before the CDR3 end, the germline J gene is used to fill in that end. This chain links TRBV1 with TRBJ2-3; 12 positions match TRBD1. The CDR3 has 16 amino acids. CDR1 and CDR2 from the germline V gene are NSQYPW and LRSPGD (reference sequence). V was clipped by 5 bases and J by 0 bases; unmatched bases: 3. The CDR3 sequence: CTCSLGQGASAETLYF. CDR3 bases read: TGCACCTGCAGTCTGGGACAGGGGGCTAGTGCAGAA.